The next 3 T cell receptor beta chains were all read from a single sample in a study of identical twins. TCRdb fed the 5' RACE reads into MiXCR, producing one record per CDR3 protein. The sample includes around 570,000 distinct CDR3 sequences, roughly 9.5% of them seen just once. These same records also appear under a second study, on yellow fever vaccine responses in identical twins.

Material for sequencing was PBMCs. Receptors were obtained from a woman between 18 and 29 years old in good health.

This chain connects TRBV7-3 to TRBJ2-5; 15 bases fit TRBD2. The CDR3 runs 17 residues. Germline CDR1 is SGHTA and CDR2 is FQGTGA. The V and J ends lost 5 bases and 0 bases, in that order; junction bases with no gene match: 4. The CDR3 DNA is TGTGCCAGCAGCATCGGACTAGCGGGGGGGTACCAAGAGACCCAGTACTTC. It translates to CASSIGLAGGYQETQYF.

This clonotype was seen repeatedly, ten times or more. CDR3 protein: CASSNVDRPTYEQYF. Here the CDR3 DNA reads TGTGCCAGCAGTAACGTAGACAGGCCCACCTACGAGCAGTACTTC. The chain links TRBV12-3 or TRBV12-4 to TRBJ2-7; maybe TRBD1 (6 bases). V gave up 5 bases and J gave up 2 bases, with 16 bases separating them. CDR3 length: 15 amino acids.

This clonotype was observed many times. The V gene is TRBV5-6, the J gene TRBJ1-1; 7 bases are shared with TRBD1. V shed 1 base and J 10 bases; nucleotides not matched to a gene: 4. CDR3 length: 12 amino acids. The V gene's germline CDR1 is SGHDT and CDR2 YYEEEE. CDR3 DNA: TGTGCCAGCAGCTTGAGACAGGGAGGAGCTTTCTTT. This encodes CASSLRQGGAFF.